This T cell receptor beta chain was documented in a study of cytomegalovirus exposure and HLA in healthy donors (dated by TCRdb to the late 2010s). The study in broad terms: According to an earlier analysis of around 600 of the donors, roughly 180 million T cells yielded 95 million to 140 million unique TCR beta sequences and around 280 Gb of sequence data. Approximately 300 gigabases of sequencing data and around 80 million unique TCR sequences made up an early release that covered approximately 700 HLA-typed donors. Among the roughly 400 genotyped donors, around 79% belonged to the genetic ancestry cluster associated with self-reported Caucasian donors. The aim of the study was to test whether cataloging public T cell receptors could identify signatures of past pathogen exposure. The T cell repertoires of several hundred subjects were profiled by immunosequencing and related to cytomegalovirus serostatus. In addition to the first cohort of hundreds of subjects, a separate validation cohort of approximately 130 different subjects was used. The study combined high-throughput TCR immunosequencing, statistical association of individual TCRs with disease status, and machine learning to predict cytomegalovirus infection status. A later analysis re-analyzed previously published TCR beta repertoires from 666 donors and added high-resolution HLA genotyping to study TCR occurrence patterns. Rather than using new phenotypic data, the later analysis identified candidate immune exposures from TCR beta sequences and from how often those sequences occurred across donors. An earlier analysis of several hundred of the donors applied high-throughput TCR beta sequencing to assess whether each TCR beta V gene segment acted as functional or pseudogenic. Donor age, sex, ethnicity and CMV serostatus were collected together with the repertoire data. A later genetic analysis used genome-wide SNP genotypes for about three fifths of the 666 donors, treating that subset as a discovery cohort. All discovery cohort repertoires had been generated using a single sequencing platform. Both class I and class II loci were covered by HLA typing, at four-digit resolution. Typing coverage varied by locus: roughly 629-630 donors for A, B, C, DRB1 and DQB1; more than 500 for DQA1; more than 600 for DPA1; around 450 for DPB1. Four to six DR-DQ haplotypes were handled as single units for association and clustering, since linkage in the cohort was strong. Among roughly 400 genotyped donors of the cohort, an average of approximately 240,000 unique TCR beta nucleotide sequences were sequenced per donor, around a sixth of them non-productive. Results the study describes overall, beyond this receptor: The only immune exposure information available for the cohort was CMV serostatus. Cytomegalovirus status was reported to be diagnosed by the classifier with high specificity and sensitivity in both the original and validation cohorts. Most TCR sequences were observed very rarely across donors, whereas some public TCRs were present in many individuals. In vitro tests confirmed that a few of the cytomegalovirus-associated TCR beta chains recognize cytomegalovirus antigens. Linkage disequilibrium might explain the correlated functional status among segregating V segments, but an unknown experimental factor could not be ruled out. This cohort had only TCR beta chains sequenced, and the lack of alpha or paired-chain data limited which features could be detected. A later analysis found that HLA-associated TCR beta chains were more clonally expanded and had lower generation probabilities than equally common non-associated chains. When HLA alleles, especially DR and DQ, strongly co-occurred, attributing TCR associations to individual alleles was difficult. Sequencing depth was assumed to be roughly uniform across donors in the presence/absence analyses, though that assumption may not hold. Because HLA typing was unavailable for some donors at each locus, only the typed subset was used in association tests. A later analysis found that TCR association rates varied across HLA loci, with DRB1 alleles showing the most associated TCRs and HLA-C alleles the fewest. Some IMGT-functional V segments, including TRBV6-2 and TRBV6-3, could not be told apart with the 87-base-pair reads, so those segments were excluded. The authors suggested that the approach could potentially be generalized to other disease states and immunological phenotypes. In an earlier analysis of approximately 590 of the donors, most TCR beta V segments appeared in productive rearrangements about 87% or about 30% of the time, broadly matching IMGT annotations. At a false discovery rate of 0.05, a later analysis linked some 17,000 TCR beta sequences to specific HLA alleles. The sequencing pipeline was judged likely to have produced a cluster of highly shared sequence variants as a technical artifact. Fewer than 20 rarely observed V segments, including chromosome 9 orphons, were excluded from the earlier analysis of some 590 of the donors because counts were too low. A further reported finding was that TCR beta sequences accurately predicted the HLA-A and HLA-B alleles for most subjects in the first cohort. In a later genetic analysis, a missense DCLRE1C variant was associated with V-gene and J-gene trimming of TCR beta chains, and the association was replicated in an independent cohort. Compared with the approximately 700-donor mean, donors in an Asian-associated ancestry cluster had fewer N-insertions in productive TCRs, according to a later genetic analysis. A later analysis found that most CMV-associated TCR beta chains appeared HLA-restricted, with HLA associations seemingly driven largely by CMV exposure. The study gave a list of 150 to 200 TCR beta chains associated with cytomegalovirus. In a later analysis, several top co-occurrence clusters were reported to appear linked to parvovirus B19, influenza, CMV and Epstein-Barr virus.

Notes on this clone: Its recognized antigen is unknown. There are no base qualities to consult, and no much larger clone falls within one base.

Library method: the immunoSEQ multiplex PCR assay. For the multiplex PCR, a mixture combining 60 forward primers for TCR Vbeta segments and 13 reverse primers for TCR Jbeta segments was used. The CDR3 region of rearranged TCR beta genes was amplified from genomic DNA by a multiplex PCR assay. The amplified TCR beta libraries were sequenced on the Illumina HiSeq System as 87-base-pair reads. Under the source paper's analysis protocol: A later analysis counted about 80 million unique TCR beta chains across the 650 to 700 repertoires, and roughly 10 million of these chains were shared by at least two donors. Raw reads were error-corrected and collapsed into unique sequences by a nearest-neighbor algorithm in which closely related sequences were merged to remove PCR and sequencing errors. To assign V, D and J gene segments, CDR3 sequences were aligned to IMGT reference sequences. Each retained sequence needed at least a six-nucleotide match to both a V gene segment and a J gene segment. A rearrangement counted as productive if the CDR3 had no stop codons and remained in frame with V and J, and every other rearrangement counted as non-productive. Following IMGT convention, CDR3 was defined as the stretch from the second conserved V-encoded cysteine to the conserved J-encoded phenylalanine. The earlier analysis of some 540 of the donors excluded any sequence lacking an unambiguous match to a single V gene segment. In an earlier analysis of 587 of the donors, V segments were called functional above 56.7% productive rearrangements and were called segregating when the between-donor standard deviation exceeded 5%. A statistical classification framework was built for diagnosing cytomegalovirus status from the catalog of TCR beta chain sequences. A later analysis assigned V and J genes by comparing TCR nucleotide sequences with IMGT/GENE-DB human TR gene sequences. The TCRdist pipeline was used in a later analysis to assign CDR3 sequences and most-parsimonious VDJ recombination scenarios. In a later analysis, each TCR beta chain was defined by its CDR3 amino acid sequence together with its V-gene family, and reads lacking a unique V-gene family were excluded. In a later analysis, 550 to 650 highly shared, low-generation-probability nucleotide sequences were removed to address suspected cross-contamination and a sequencing artifact. In a later analysis, a clonal expansion index for each public chain was calculated from normalized within-repertoire ranks of inferred template counts. In a later analysis, generation probabilities were computed using a VDJ recombination model fitted to out-of-frame rearrangements, and the results were checked against IGoR. Hypergeometric tests were used in a later analysis to score TCR-TCR, TCR-HLA and TCR-CMV co-occurrence, with a repertoire-size bias correction applied to the TCR pairs. In a later analysis, false discovery rates were estimated by permuting HLA or CMV assignments 20 times. In a later analysis, co-occurring TCRs were grouped using DBSCAN, and TCRdist sequence similarity was added for clustering within HLA-allele-positive subsets. For co-occurrence clustering, repertoires with fewer than 30,000 or more than 120,000 public chains were excluded, along with about five repertoires with anomalous nucleotide sharing. TCRdb holds this immuneACCESS table with in-frame rearrangements only. Some clones are missing; in checked studies, unresolved V genes explain under half, and the rest has no known cause. V and J calls and clone size are those listed in that table; D and trimming were worked out from the DNA. A total of about 170,000 clones appear in this sample, around four fifths of them only once. The top ten constitute 1% of the sample.

Sequences LNHDA (CDR1) and SQIVND (CDR2) are obtained from the germline V gene (reference sequence). Counted from cysteine to phenylalanine, this CDR3 has 16 amino acids. Kept here is only the CDR3 DNA, which spans 48 bases and is read in frame from base 1. From V the trimming removes 3 bases and from J it removes 3 bases, while the gene matches leave 7 bases of the junction unaccounted for. The cohort comprised 710 or so healthy bone marrow donors. At the time of sampling, all cohort members were nominally healthy, though unrecorded immune exposures were likely present. The donor was CMV seropositive and was included in the group of some 290 seropositive cohort members. Each donor provided a peripheral blood sample, and peripheral blood mononuclear cells were used for TCR beta sequencing. Genomic DNA was extracted from the blood cell samples with the Qiagen DNeasy Blood Extraction Kit.

This clonotype was sampled from a woman aged 50 to 65 in good health and CMV-seropositive. The sequence links TRBV19 to TRBJ2-1; TRBD2 matches 8 bases in the middle. The sequenced sample consisted of PBMCs. The CDR3 reads CASSIWAGGLYNEQFF. The DNA sequence reads TGTGCCAGTAGTATTTGGGCGGGGGGCCTCTACAATGAGCAGTTCTTC.